This T cell receptor (beta chain) was captured by sequencing in a study of identical twins. Study results and caveats: Excess sharing between twins was weaker in beta out-of-frame sequences. Modeled out-of-frame TCR alpha sharing in monozygotic twins fell below observed levels. Out-of-frame alpha sequences shared by twins showed excess low generation probability.

Regarding this clonotype: Its antigen is currently unknown.

A universal primer site was created by template switching, with the cDNA bearing unique molecular identifiers. TCRdb processed the 5' RACE reads anew with MiXCR; each CDR3 protein has one entry. The table lists 200,000 to 250,000 distinct CDR3 sequences, 8% to 11% of them singletons. V was pared by 4 bases and J by 7 bases, with 7 bases between. Germline V gene data show CDR1 as SQVTM and CDR2 as ANQGSEA. The CDR3 loop spans 11 amino acids. Sequenced input: memory T cells sorted from blood. This clonotype was sampled from a man aged 50 to 59 in good health. The rearrangement links TRBV29-1 to TRBJ2-2; D call uncertain. The CDR3 loop is CSVGWVGELFF. The CDR3 DNA reads as TGCAGCGTTGGGTGGGTCGGGGAGCTGTTTTTT.